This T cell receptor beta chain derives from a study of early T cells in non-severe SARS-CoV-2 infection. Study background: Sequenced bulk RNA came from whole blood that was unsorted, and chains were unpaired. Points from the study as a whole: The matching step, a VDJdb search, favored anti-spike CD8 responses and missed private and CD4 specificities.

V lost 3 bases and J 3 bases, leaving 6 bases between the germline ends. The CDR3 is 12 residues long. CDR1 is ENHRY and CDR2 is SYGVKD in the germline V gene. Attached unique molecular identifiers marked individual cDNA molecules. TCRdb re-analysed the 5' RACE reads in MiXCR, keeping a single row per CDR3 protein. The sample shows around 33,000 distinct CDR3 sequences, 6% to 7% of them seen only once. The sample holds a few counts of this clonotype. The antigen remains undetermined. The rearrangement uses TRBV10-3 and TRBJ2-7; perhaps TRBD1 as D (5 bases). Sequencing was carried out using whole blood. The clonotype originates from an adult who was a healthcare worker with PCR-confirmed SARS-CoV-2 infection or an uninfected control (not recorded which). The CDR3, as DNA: TGTGCCATCAGTGAAGGGGTCTACGAGCAGTACTTC. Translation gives CAISEGVYEQYF.